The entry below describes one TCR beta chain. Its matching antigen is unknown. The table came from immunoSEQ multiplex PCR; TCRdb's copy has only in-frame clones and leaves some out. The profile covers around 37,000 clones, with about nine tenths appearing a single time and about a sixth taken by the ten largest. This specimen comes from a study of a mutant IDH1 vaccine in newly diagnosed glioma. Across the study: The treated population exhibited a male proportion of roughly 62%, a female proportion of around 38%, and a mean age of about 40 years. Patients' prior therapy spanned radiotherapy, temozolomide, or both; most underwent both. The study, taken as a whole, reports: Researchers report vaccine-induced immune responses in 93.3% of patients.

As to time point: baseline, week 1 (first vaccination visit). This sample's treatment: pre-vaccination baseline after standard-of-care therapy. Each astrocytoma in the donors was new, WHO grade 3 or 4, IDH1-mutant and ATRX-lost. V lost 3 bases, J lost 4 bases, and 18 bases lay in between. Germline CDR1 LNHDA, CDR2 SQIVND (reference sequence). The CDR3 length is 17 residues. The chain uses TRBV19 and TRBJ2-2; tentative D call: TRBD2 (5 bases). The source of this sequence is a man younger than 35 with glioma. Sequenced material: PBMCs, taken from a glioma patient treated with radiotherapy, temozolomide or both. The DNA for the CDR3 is TGTGCCAGTAGTATTCGTGTGGCCAGCGGACTCACCGGGGAGCTGTTTTTT. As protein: CASSIRVASGLTGELFF.